The 21 T cell receptor beta chains given below trace back to one sample, sequenced in a study of human T cells and chemical hapten exposure. TCRdb redid the calling of the RACE reads with MiXCR, one entry per CDR3 protein. The sample shows around 150,000 distinct CDR3 sequences, 28% of them seen only once. Specified time point: patch test 3, about 24 weeks after DPC sensitization. The treatment denotes: therapeutic diphenylcyclopropenone sensitization with weekly scalp DPC. The sample was whole blood, taken in connection with sensitization to the hapten diphenylcyclopropenone (DPC). These receptors originate from a woman aged 18-29 years with alopecia areata. Some clones in this sample may be carry-over from other donors' samples.

This sequence joins TRBV7-3 and TRBJ2-1, with 11 bases identical to TRBD1. V lost 5 bases, J lost 4 bases, and 7 bases stayed unmatched. The length of the CDR3 is 16 residues. Germline V gene sequence: CDR1 SGHTA, CDR2 FQGTGA. The CDR3 region has the DNA TGTGCCAGCAGCGCCCGCCGGGACAGGGGGTACAATGAGCAGTTCTTC. This encodes CASSARRDRGYNEQFF.

The gene calls are TRBV15 and TRBJ2-3, with D possibly TRBD2 on 6 matching bases. Trimming took 0 bases from V and 3 from J, leaving 10 bases between them. From germline, CDR1 is LNHNV and CDR2 YYDKDF (reference sequence). The CDR3 runs 15 residues. CDR3 region: CATSRDPGGTDTQYF. DNA for the CDR3: TGTGCCACCAGCAGAGATCCCGGGGGTACAGATACGCAGTATTTT.

The J gene is TRBJ1-1, the V gene TRBV2; unclear D gene. V dropped 3 bases and J dropped 1 base, with 6 bases sitting between them. The CDR3 length is 13 residues. The germline V gene has CDR1 SNHLY and CDR2 FYNNEI. The CDR3 nucleotides read TGTGCCAGCAGTGAGGCAGCGAACACTGAAGCTTTCTTT. It specifies CASSEAANTEAFF. Complete variable domain (other parts from reference TRBV2 and TRBJ1-1): EPEVTQTPSHQVTQMGQEVILRCVPISNHLYFYWYRQILGQKVEFLVSFYNNEISEKSEIFDDQFSVERPDGSNFTLKIRSTKLEDSAMYFCASSEAANTEAFFGQGTRLTVV.

This clonotype was recorded only once. This chain's CDR3 is CASVRQGTNTIYF. The DNA for the CDR3 is TGTGCCAGCGTTCGACAGGGAACAAACACCATATATTTT. This chain connects TRBV3-1 to TRBJ1-3; 7 nucleotides match TRBD1. V shed 8 bases, J shed 6 bases, and the junction held 7 bases outside the gene matches. In germline, CDR1 is LGHDT, CDR2 YNNKEL (reference sequence). This CDR3 has 13 amino acids.

This clonotype appeared a few times. This chain uses TRBV6-1 with TRBJ2-1; 9 positions match TRBD2. The ends lost 3 bases at V and 9 bases at J; junction bases unmatched: 9. This CDR3 has 15 amino acids. Per germline, CDR1 MNHNS and CDR2 SASEGT. The DNA for the CDR3 is TGTGCCAGCAGTGAGGTTAGCGGGAGTTTAGGTGAGCAGTTCTTC. Translation: CASSEVSGSLGEQFF.

Many counts were recorded for this clonotype. This chain uses TRBV20-1 with TRBJ2-7; 8 positions match TRBD2. CDR3 length: 14 amino acids. V shed 5 bases and J 1 base; nucleotides not matched to a gene: 7. CDR1 and CDR2 from the germline V gene are DFQATT and SNEGSKA (reference sequence). The CDR3 is CSAFVAGISYEQYF. The CDR3 DNA reads TGCAGTGCTTTTGTAGCGGGAATATCCTACGAGCAGTACTTC.

The chain joins TRBV7-2 to TRBJ2-2; D is ambiguous. Trimming pared 4 bases from V and 5 bases from J, leaving 17 bases between. Germline V gene lookup returns CDR1 SGHTA and CDR2 FQGNSA. The CDR3 has 16 residues. CDR3 in amino acids: CASSSPKELPTGELFF. In DNA form, the CDR3 reads TGTGCCAGCAGCTCCCCTAAGGAGCTCCCTACCGGGGAGCTGTTTTTT.

The chain joins TRBV18 to TRBJ2-7; D possibly corresponds to TRBD2 (5 bases). CDR1 is KGHSH and CDR2 is LQKENI in the germline V gene. Trimming stripped 5 bases from V and 6 bases from J, with 11 bases between. This CDR3 has 12 residues. CDR3 amino acids: CASSGEYGEQYF. In DNA, the CDR3 is TGTGCCAGCTCAGGGGAGTACGGCGAGCAGTACTTC.

The rearrangement links TRBV9 to TRBJ1-3; no reliable D call. This CDR3 has 14 residues. Trimming shortened V by 6 bases and J by 4 bases, and 14 bases separated the two germline ends. CDR1 and CDR2 (germline): SGDLS, YYNGEE. Here the CDR3 reads CASTPPGPGNTIYF. CDR3 DNA sequence: TGTGCCAGCACCCCTCCCGGACCCGGAAACACCATATATTTT.

This clonotype appeared a few times. The chain uses TRBV29-1 and TRBJ1-1; tentative D call: TRBD1 (5 bases). V was cut by 0 bases and J by 2 bases, with 7 bases left in between. Germline values: CDR1 SQVTM, CDR2 ANQGSEA. The CDR3 is made up of 13 amino acids. The CDR3 here is CSVEDGGNTEAFF. CDR3 nucleotide sequence: TGCAGCGTTGAAGATGGGGGAAACACTGAAGCTTTCTTT.

This clonotype was observed a few times. This rearrangement joins TRBV20-1 to TRBJ2-7; D might be TRBD1 (5 bases). Germline values: CDR1 DFQATT, CDR2 SNEGSKA (reference sequence). The V end was cut by 1 base, the J end by 6 bases, with 16 bases between. This CDR3 is 14 amino acids long. The CDR3 nucleotides read TGCAGTGCTAGAGGCCCTTCAGGGCGTAGCGAGCAGTACTTC. Its translation: CSARGPSGRSEQYF.

V usage is TRBV7-2 and J usage is TRBJ2-7, with no clear D. V shed 5 bases and J shed 3 bases, with 14 bases lying between them. CDR1 and CDR2 (germline): SGHTA, FQGNSA. The CDR3 has 14 amino acids. The chain's CDR3 is CASSGSRANYEQYF. The CDR3 DNA follows: TGTGCCAGCAGCGGATCTAGGGCCAACTACGAGCAGTACTTC.

This clonotype was counted at least ten times. The rearrangement uses TRBV3-1 and TRBJ2-7; 9 bases align to TRBD1. The germline CDR1 and CDR2 sequences are LGHDT and YNNKEL (reference sequence). V lost 3 bases, J lost 5 bases, and 17 bases stayed unmatched. The CDR3 runs to 18 residues. The CDR3, as DNA: TGTGCCAGCAGCCAGGCGGCTTTGACTGGGACAGGGATAAACGAGCAGTACTTC. Translation: CASSQAALTGTGINEQYF.

V is TRBV4-2 and J is TRBJ2-1; D may be TRBD1 or TRBD2 (5 bases each). V lost 0 bases to trimming and J lost 5 bases, with 11 bases between them. Germline CDR1 reads LGHNA; CDR2 reads YNFKEQ. This CDR3 contains 15 residues. The CDR3 protein is CASSQDGTPNNEQFF. Here the CDR3 DNA reads TGTGCCAGCAGCCAAGACGGGACCCCCAACAATGAGCAGTTCTTC.

The chain uses TRBV7-9 and TRBJ1-1; D unclear. Germline V gene data show CDR1 as SEHNR and CDR2 as FQNEAQ (reference sequence). The V end was cut by 2 bases, the J end by 7 bases, with 2 bases between. The CDR3 is 10 residues long. This CDR3 reads CASSLFEAFF. The CDR3, as DNA: TGTGCCAGCAGCTTATTTGAAGCTTTCTTT. The whole variable domain, filled in from reference TRBV7-9 and TRBJ1-1, reads DTGVSQNPRHKITKRGQNVTFRCDPISEHNRLYWYRQTLGQGPEFLTYFQNEAQLEKSRLLSDRFSAERPKGSFSTLEIQRTEQGDSAMYLCASSLFEAFFGQGTRLTVV.

The chain has TRBV7-6 and TRBJ2-3; possible D gene TRBD1, 5 bases. Trimming pared 5 bases from V and 1 base from J, leaving 10 bases between. Germline V CDR1 and CDR2: SGHVS, FNYEAQ. CDR3 length equals 14 residues. The CDR3 is CASSPDTRTDTQYF. Here the CDR3 DNA reads TGTGCCAGCAGCCCGGACACCCGCACAGATACGCAGTATTTT.

The chain recombines TRBV7-2 with TRBJ1-1; D unresolved. Germline V gives CDR1 SGHTA, CDR2 FQGNSA. The CDR3 is made up of 11 amino acids. The germline V and J ends were trimmed by 1 base and 10 bases, with 7 bases remaining between them. The CDR3 loop reads CASSLGMRAFF. DNA of the CDR3: TGTGCCAGCAGCTTAGGGATGAGAGCTTTCTTT.

The V call is TRBV7-3, the J call TRBJ2-5; the match to TRBD2 covers 9 bases. The V segment lost 4 bases and the J segment 8 bases; nucleotides outside the gene matches: 8. This CDR3 contains 14 residues. Germline-derived CDR1 and CDR2 are SGHTA and FQGTGA. CDR3 DNA sequence: TGTGCCAGCAGCTCTAGCGGGGCGACGGGAACCCAGTACTTC. It codes for CASSSSGATGTQYF.

This clonotype was counted a few times. J is TRBJ2-5 and V is TRBV5-1; D gene uncertain. Trimming stripped 7 bases from V and 5 bases from J, with 15 bases between. The CDR3 runs 13 residues. Germline CDR1 is SGHRS and CDR2 is YFSETQ. CDR3 sequence reads: CASVTSLGETQYF. CDR3 nucleotide sequence: TGCGCCAGCGTTACATCCCTTGGGGAGACCCAGTACTTC.

Comments on this clonotype: A junction end diverges from the germline sequence, so it may reflect a read error. The J gene is TRBJ2-1, the V gene TRBV5-1; D may match TRBD1 or TRBD2 (5 bases each). This CDR3 region has 12 residues. Germline CDR1 and CDR2: SGHRS and YFSETQ. CDR3 coding DNA: TGCGCCAGCAGCTTCGCGGGCAGGGAAGGGGTCTTC. As protein: CASSFAGREGVF.

The rearrangement links TRBV27 to TRBJ1-4; D is undetermined. CDR1 MNHEY and CDR2 SMNVEV come from the germline V gene (reference sequence). V was pared by 1 base and J by 4 bases, with 4 bases between. The CDR3 runs to 13 residues. The CDR3 coding sequence is TGTGCCAGCAGTTTATGGAATAATGAAAAACTGTTTTTT. Translating it yields CASSLWNNEKLFF. Full variable domain (outside the CDR3, taken from reference TRBV27 and TRBJ1-4): EAQVTQNPRYLITVTGKKLTVTCSQNMNHEYMSWYRQDPGLGLRQIYYSMNVEVTDKGDVPEGYKVSRKEKRNFPLILESPSPNQTSLYFCASSLWNNEKLFFGSGTQLSVL.